Listed below are T cell receptor beta chains from one sample, sequenced in a study of T cells in Graves' hyperthyroidism and ophthalmopathy. TCRdb used MiXCR to reprocess the multiplex PCR reads, holding one entry per CDR3 protein. Among under 200,000 distinct CDR3 sequences listed, approximately 9% were seen once. Sequenced sample: blood. The receptors derive from a woman under 30 with Graves' hyperthyroidism that later progressed to Graves' ophthalmopathy. The CDR3 runs from the conserved cysteine through the conserved F or W.

j_gene,len,v_gene,CDR3aa
TRBJ1-1,13,TRBV18,CASSTTGGTEAFF
TRBJ2-3,16,TRBV5-5,CASSLGRGRGTDTQYF
TRBJ2-7,17,TRBV19,CASSIKVSRGMHHEQYF
TRBJ1-6,21,TRBV27,CASSLYAHFIARRGGNSPLHF
TRBJ2-3,16,TRBV29-1,CSVPGPLGGRSDTQYF
TRBJ2-2,16,TRBV7-2,CASSPGQGADTGELFF
TRBJ2-1,16,TRBV7-8,CASSSSGRSSYNEQFF
TRBJ2-3,13,TRBV24-1,CATSDGPADTQYF
TRBJ2-1,14,TRBV3-1,CASSQGDDREEQFF
TRBJ2-6,14,TRBV29-1,CSVGLGAGANVLTF
TRBJ2-2,15,TRBV11-2,CASSLGQHNTGELFF
TRBJ1-1,16,TRBV28,CASSPNPTGFYTEAFF
TRBJ2-1,15,TRBV11-3,CASSLGGDSYNEQFF
TRBJ2-7,15,TRBV19,CASSIGRGVAGEQYF
TRBJ2-3,15,TRBV5-5,CASSYTGISTDTQYF
TRBJ2-3,14,TRBV19,CASKWSHSTDTQYF
TRBJ1-2,15,TRBV28,CASSLDSLERDSYTF
TRBJ2-5,15,TRBV25-1,CASSSRQGAFETQYF
TRBJ2-7,14,TRBV3-1,CASSQAGLTGEQYF
TRBJ2-7,15,TRBV6-4,CASSDEHRGPYEQYF
TRBJ1-6,15,TRBV5-4,CASSLQAGTNSPLHF
TRBJ2-7,14,TRBV30,CAWIPRLSSYEQYF
TRBJ2-7,13,TRBV19,CASSIAGADEQYF
TRBJ1-1,17,TRBV12-3/TRBV12-4,CASCATGGLSVDTEAFF
TRBJ2-7,14,TRBV12-3/TRBV12-4,CASSPGRSSYEQYF
TRBJ1-2,13,TRBV5-6,CASSRTGDGGYTF
TRBJ2-6,16,TRBV20-1,CSAPGTLLSGASVLTF
TRBJ2-5,14,TRBV6-1,CASSPGGREETQYF
TRBJ2-1,15,TRBV12-3/TRBV12-4,CASGPLTGDLNEQFF
TRBJ1-1,14,TRBV3-1,CASSPSIQNTEAFF
TRBJ2-2,17,TRBV2,CASSELEGAKGTGELFF
TRBJ2-5,18,TRBV7-2,CASSYLGLAGTLEETQYF
TRBJ1-4,14,TRBV12-3/TRBV12-4,CASRPGTGGEKLFF
TRBJ2-5,16,TRBV6-1,CASTGLLGRLGETQYF
TRBJ2-3,17,TRBV28,CASSLRPAGRGTDTQYF
TRBJ2-1,13,TRBV4-2,CASSQDMKGEQFF
TRBJ2-7,12,TRBV7-9,CASSSDTYEQYF
TRBJ2-7,15,TRBV11-2,CASRKQGTHIHEQYF
TRBJ1-4,15,TRBV6-1,CASSGTATTNEKLFF
TRBJ2-5,16,TRBV6-1,CASSYGSSHEQETQYF
TRBJ2-7,14,TRBV11-2,CASSGTVVSYEQYF
TRBJ2-1,15,TRBV29-1,CSIRQGAILYNEQFF